Following are 5 T cell receptor beta chains from one sample sequenced in a study of T cell repertoires in cytomegalovirus infection. TCRdb ran MiXCR on the reads and lists one entry per CDR3 protein. The sample records about 830,000 distinct CDR3 sequences, about 31% being singletons. Antigen specificity for these receptors is unknown. The material was cultured CD8+ T cells from PBMCs, obtained from culture after CMV antigen stimulation. The receptors were gathered from a human donor in good health (CMV status not recorded). Some clones in this sample may be carry-over from other donors' samples.

This chain connects TRBV5-1 to TRBJ1-2; 10 bases agree with TRBD1. The CDR3 is 16 residues long. Germline trimming cut 0 bases from V and 3 bases from J; bases unmatched to any gene: 5. Germline-derived CDR1 and CDR2 are SGHRS and YFSETQ. CDR3 amino acids: CASSLGQGASYYGYTF. DNA for the CDR3: TGCGCCAGCAGCTTGGGACAGGGGGCGTCGTACTATGGCTACACCTTC.

This chain uses TRBV7-9 with TRBJ2-1; D ambiguous. The germline V gene encodes CDR1 SEHNR and CDR2 FQNEAQ (reference sequence). The CDR3 runs to 11 residues. V was cut by 8 bases and J by 10 bases, with 12 bases left in between. The CDR3 loop is CASSPGEEQFF. In DNA, the CDR3 is TGTGCCAGCTCGCCTGGCGAGGAGCAGTTCTTC.

This clonotype was seen many times. CDR3 amino acids: CASSLGAGRTYNEQFF. CDR3 nucleotide sequence: TGTGCCAGCAGCTTAGGGGCAGGGCGTACCTACAATGAGCAGTTCTTC. The V call is TRBV7-8, the J call TRBJ2-1, with D possibly being TRBD1 (5 bases). The CDR3 has 16 amino acids. Trimming stripped 1 base from V and 2 bases from J, with 12 bases between. The germline V gene encodes CDR1 SGHVS and CDR2 FQNEAQ.

Only a few counts were recorded for this clonotype. The rearrangement uses TRBV12-3 or TRBV12-4 and TRBJ2-3, with 10 bases lining up with TRBD1. With 6 bases clipped from V and 4 bases from J, the junction kept 13 bases outside the gene matches. This CDR3 has 17 residues. The CDR3 DNA is TGTGCCAGCAGACCCTTTTCCGGGACAGGGGTCTCAGATACGCAGTATTTT. This codes for CASRPFSGTGVSDTQYF.

This clonotype has just a few counts. The chain combines TRBV6-1 with TRBJ2-5, with D possibly being TRBD1 (6 bases). This CDR3 is built from 15 residues. V was shortened by 6 bases and J by 7 bases, with 21 bases between the two germline ends. Germline CDR1 and CDR2: MNHNS and SASEGT. This CDR3 is CASSNPQGQPGTQYF. CDR3 sequence (DNA): TGTGCCAGCAGCAACCCACAGGGCCAACCGGGGACCCAGTACTTC.